This T cell receptor beta chain is drawn from a study of blood T cells in healthy people across ages. In germline, CDR1 is MDHEN, CDR2 SYDVKM. The CDR3 length is 16 residues. Study-level findings and limits: Roughly linearly, TCR beta diversity per million T cells fell as age increased.

The use of a sample-barcoded 5' primer and a J-beta primer mix characterized a second PCR of about 6 to 11 cycles. TCRdb re-called the 5' RACE reads with MiXCR, one entry per CDR3 protein. Seen here are around 1,700,000 distinct CDR3 sequences, 28% observed once, and the top ten hold 7.7%. The total RNA that was extracted per sample amounted to at least 5 micrograms. Concerning this clonotype itself: Antigen specificity is unknown. A read error may produce the germline difference seen at one junction end.

The TCR originated in a woman in her thirties in good health. The V and J genes are TRBV28 and TRBJ1-2; no definite D call. Sequenced input: blood. The DNA for the CDR3 is TGTGCCAGCAGTTTTAAGAGCCGGGGATTTGGCTATGGCTGCACCTTC. Protein product: CASSFKSRGFGYGCTF.